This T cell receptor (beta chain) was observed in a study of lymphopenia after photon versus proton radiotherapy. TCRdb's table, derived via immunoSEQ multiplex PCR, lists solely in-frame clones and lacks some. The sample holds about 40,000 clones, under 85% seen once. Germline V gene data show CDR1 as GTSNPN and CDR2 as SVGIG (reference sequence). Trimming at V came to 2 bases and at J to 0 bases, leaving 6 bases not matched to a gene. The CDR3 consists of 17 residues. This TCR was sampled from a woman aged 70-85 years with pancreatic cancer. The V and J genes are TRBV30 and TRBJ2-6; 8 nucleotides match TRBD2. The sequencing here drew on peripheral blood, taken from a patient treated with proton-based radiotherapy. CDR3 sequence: CAWSREGLNSGANVLTF. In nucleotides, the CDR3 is TGTGCCTGGAGTCGGGAGGGGCTAAACTCTGGGGCCAACGTCCTGACTTTC.